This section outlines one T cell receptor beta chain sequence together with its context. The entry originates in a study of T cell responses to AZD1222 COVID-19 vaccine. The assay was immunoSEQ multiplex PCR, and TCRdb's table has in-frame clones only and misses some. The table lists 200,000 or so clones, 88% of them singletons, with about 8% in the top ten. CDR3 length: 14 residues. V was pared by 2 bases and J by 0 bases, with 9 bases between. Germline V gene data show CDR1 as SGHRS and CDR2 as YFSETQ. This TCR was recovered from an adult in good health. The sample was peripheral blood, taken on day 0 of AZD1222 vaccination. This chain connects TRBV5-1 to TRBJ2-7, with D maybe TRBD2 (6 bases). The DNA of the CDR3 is TGCGCCAGCAGCTTTGACGGGAGCTCCTACGAGCAGTACTTC. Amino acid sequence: CASSFDGSSYEQYF.